These 10 T cell receptor beta chains originate from one sample sequenced in a study of cytomegalovirus exposure and HLA in healthy donors. Amplification used 60 Vbeta primers and 13 Jbeta primers. Clones were read by immunoSEQ multiplex PCR, and TCRdb kept only the in-frame ones, dropping some. Of over 75,000 clones listed, approximately 80% are singletons. The sequencing sample was made of PBMCs. These receptors originate from a woman aged 55-70 years in good health and CMV-seronegative.

This clone was observed a single time. The chain's CDR3 is CASSQTRGYTF. The CDR3 nucleotides read TGTGCCAGCAGTCAGACACGTGGCTACACCTTC. J is TRBJ1-2 and V is TRBV6-5; D is unclear. Germline loops: CDR1 MNHEY, CDR2 SVGAGI. The V and J ends lost 5 bases and 7 bases respectively, with 8 bases between them. There are 11 residues in the CDR3.

The rearrangement uses TRBV5-1 and TRBJ2-1; 10 nucleotides agree with TRBD2. V dropped 0 bases and J dropped 7; count of bases not matched to a gene: 7. CDR3 length: 16 residues. The germline V gene encodes CDR1 SGHRS and CDR2 YFSETQ. In nucleotides, the CDR3 is TGCGCCAGCAGCTTGGCCCGTCTAGCGGGAGTGAATGAGCAGTTCTTC. This gives the protein CASSLARLAGVNEQFF. Looking up the rest from reference TRBV5-1 and TRBJ2-1 gives the full variable domain: KAGVTQTPRYLIKTRGQQVTLSCSPISGHRSVSWYQQTPGQGLQFLFEYFSETQRNKGNFPGRFSGRQFSNSRSEMNVSTLELGDSALYLCASSLARLAGVNEQFFGPGTRLTVL.

J is TRBJ2-3 and V is TRBV5-1; D is unclear. This CDR3 is 14 amino acids long. The V gene's germline CDR1 is SGHRS and CDR2 YFSETQ. The V end was cut by 2 bases, the J end by 2 bases, with 9 bases between. The CDR3 region is CASSFLSSTDTQYF. CDR3 in DNA: TGCGCCAGCAGCTTTTTATCCTCCACAGATACGCAGTATTTT.

The chain couples TRBV4-3 to TRBJ1-1; 8 nucleotides line up with TRBD1. The CDR3 contains 16 residues. The germline V gene has CDR1 LGHNA and CDR2 YSLEER. Trimming at V came to 4 bases and at J to 2 bases, leaving 9 bases not matched to a gene. As DNA, the CDR3 is TGCGCCAGCAGCCCTGGCACAGGGGGGGAAAACACTGAAGCTTTCTTT. Protein product: CASSPGTGGENTEAFF.

The chain combines TRBV5-1 with TRBJ2-5; maybe TRBD1 (6 bases). V lost 5 bases and J 0 bases, leaving 11 bases between the germline ends. This CDR3 has 14 amino acids. Germline-derived CDR1 and CDR2 are SGHRS and YFSETQ. The CDR3 region is CASRLAGDQETQYF. The CDR3 bases are TGCGCCAGCAGATTAGCAGGGGACCAAGAGACCCAGTACTTC. Complete variable domain (other parts from reference TRBV5-1 and TRBJ2-5): KAGVTQTPRYLIKTRGQQVTLSCSPISGHRSVSWYQQTPGQGLQFLFEYFSETQRNKGNFPGRFSGRQFSNSRSEMNVSTLELGDSALYLCASRLAGDQETQYFGPGTRLLVL.

This chain links TRBV11-2 with TRBJ2-2, with TRBD2 matching 11 bases. The V segment lost 5 bases and the J segment 4 bases; nucleotides outside the gene matches: 6. This CDR3 is built from 16 residues. CDR1 and CDR2 from the germline V gene are SGHAT and FQNNGV. This chain's CDR3 is CASSRLGLAVTGELFF. CDR3 coding DNA: TGTGCCAGCAGCCGACTGGGACTAGCGGTCACCGGGGAGCTGTTTTTT.

V and J are TRBV7-9 and TRBJ2-5; 7 nucleotides align to TRBD2. This CDR3 is built from 13 residues. Germline V gene sequence: CDR1 SEHNR, CDR2 FQNEAQ (reference sequence). V gave up 7 bases and J gave up 11 bases; unmatched junction bases: 13. The CDR3 bases are TGTGCCAGCAATCAATCCCCAGCGGGACCACAGTACTTC. It specifies CASNQSPAGPQYF.

The chain uses TRBV7-9 and TRBJ1-1, with 7 nucleotides matching TRBD1. The CDR3 has 15 amino acids. With V trimmed by 2 bases and J by 3 bases, 6 bases remained unmatched. Per the germline V gene, CDR1 is SEHNR and CDR2 is FQNEAQ (reference sequence). CDR3 DNA: TGTGCCAGCAGCTTACGACAGGGTGAGGACACTGAAGCTTTCTTT. Translating gives CASSLRQGEDTEAFF.

This chain connects TRBV28 to TRBJ1-1; weak D call: TRBD1 (5 bases). Between the trimmed V and J ends, which lost 10 bases and 0 bases, there was a span of 12 bases. CDR3 length equals 13 residues. Germline CDR1 is MDHEN and CDR2 is SYDVKM. CDR3 region: CATVDRMNTEAFF. CDR3 coding DNA: TGTGCCACCGTTGACAGAATGAACACTGAAGCTTTCTTT.

V gene TRBV5-6 combines with J gene TRBJ2-5; 9 bases line up with TRBD2. V shed 2 bases, J shed 5 bases, and the junction held 13 bases outside the gene matches. Germline-derived CDR1 and CDR2 are SGHDT and YYEEEE. This CDR3 is 17 amino acids long. This chain's CDR3 is CASSLMRLAGNQETQYF. In nucleotides, the CDR3 is TGTGCCAGCAGCTTAATGAGGCTAGCGGGGAATCAGGAGACCCAGTACTTC.